This TCR beta chain emerged from a study of vaccination and CD4 T cells after COVID-19. Overall study context: A CEFX pool, an HIV-1 Nef pool, or else no peptide went into the control cultures.

Treatment noted: 10-day PBMC culture with coronavirus spike peptide pools or control peptides (ViraFEST assay). Ahead of the COVID-19 pandemic (2011-2018), the CD4+ T cells of the unexposed donor were collected. A note on this clonotype: What it binds is unknown.

Trimming took 7 bases from V and 12 from J; bases not matched to a gene: 18. Per the germline V gene, CDR1 is SGHTA and CDR2 is FQGNSA. CDR3 size: 15 residues. Cultured CD4+ T cell DNA was sequenced using the Oncomine TCR Beta short-read assay. TCRdb passed the PCR reads through MiXCR, listing each CDR3 protein once. This table has approximately 7,300 distinct CDR3 sequences, roughly 40% appearing once. The chain is built from TRBV7-2 and TRBJ2-1, with 7 bases lining up with TRBD2. Sequencing was carried out using CD4+ T cells from blood, cultured in vitro. The receptor comes from a human donor in good health. The CDR3 here is CASNSGRVRGARQFF. CDR3 bases: TGTGCCAGCAACTCAGGGAGGGTCCGCGGTGCAAGGCAGTTCTTC. The full variable domain, its missing parts supplied by reference TRBV7-2 and TRBJ2-1, is GAGVSQSPSNKVTEKGKDVELRCDPISGHTALYWYRQSLGQGLEFLIYFQGNSAPDKSGLPSDRFSAERTGGSVSTLTIQRTQQEDSAVYLCASNSGRVRGARQFFGPGTRLTVL.